Listed here are 24 T cell receptor beta chains from one sample, sequenced in a study of blood T cell repertoires in COVID-19. Produced via immunoSEQ multiplex PCR; TCRdb's table is partial and in-frame only. Of a few hundred thousand clones listed, about 86% were seen once; the top ten hold 10%. The sequencing sample was made of PBMCs or T cells enriched from blood (not recorded which). These receptors all stem from a woman aged 50 to 65 who had recovered from COVID-19.

This clone was seen once. V is TRBV13 and J is TRBJ1-2; D is uncertain. Germline V lookup: CDR1 PRHDT, CDR2 FYEKMQ (reference sequence). This CDR3 spans 13 amino acids. Trimming took off 1 base at V and 1 base at J, with 4 bases between the two ends. The CDR3 nucleotides are TGTGCCAGCAGCTTAGACAGTAACTATGGCTACACCTTC. It codes for CASSLDSNYGYTF.

V usage is TRBV6-1 and J usage is TRBJ1-3, with 9 bases that match TRBD1. The V and J ends lost 3 bases and 7 bases, in that order; junction bases with no gene match: 10. CDR1 and CDR2 from the germline V gene are MNHNS and SASEGT. This CDR3 contains 16 residues. The CDR3 spells CASSDGARTGGNTIYF. CDR3 nucleotides: TGTGCCAGCAGTGACGGGGCTCGAACAGGGGGCAACACCATATATTTT.

The chain uses TRBV9 and TRBJ1-3; no clear D. Germline CDR1 reads SGDLS; CDR2 reads YYNGEE. The V and J ends lost 6 bases and 6 bases respectively, with 13 bases between them. CDR3 length equals 13 residues. In nucleotides, the CDR3 is TGTGCCAGCACACGGGAGGGAGTAAACACCATATATTTT. Its protein is CASTREGVNTIYF.

The chain links TRBV5-6 to TRBJ1-3; D is unclear. Trimming shortened V by 4 bases and J by 0 bases, and 8 bases separated the two germline ends. Looked up from germline, CDR1 is SGHDT and CDR2 is YYEEEE. CDR3 length: 14 amino acids. CDR3 DNA sequence: TGTGCCAGCAGCGTGTATCTCTCTGGAAACACCATATATTTT. Its translation is CASSVYLSGNTIYF.

The V gene is TRBV29-1, the J gene TRBJ1-1, with a tentative D call TRBD1 (6 bases). With 3 bases removed from V and 4 bases from J, the gap between germline ends came to 9 bases. CDR3 length: 12 residues. Per germline, CDR1 SQVTM and CDR2 ANQGSEA. For the CDR3, the DNA is TGCAGCGTTGAGGGGGCGCGCACTGAAGCTTTCTTT. Protein product: CSVEGARTEAFF.

This clone was detected once. This chain links TRBV5-4 with TRBJ2-5; a possible D gene is TRBD2 (5 bases). Germline V CDR1 and CDR2: SGHNT, YYREEE (reference sequence). The CDR3 loop spans 16 amino acids. Trimming left V 3 bases short and J 2 bases short, with 17 bases between. The CDR3 protein is CASSWEGLRDQETQYF. The CDR3 DNA reads TGTGCCAGCAGCTGGGAAGGGTTGAGGGATCAAGAGACCCAGTACTTC.

This sequence joins TRBV6-1 and TRBJ2-1; D may be TRBD2 (5 bases). V dropped 3 bases and J dropped 5 bases, with 20 bases sitting between them. The germline CDR1 and CDR2 sequences are MNHNS and SASEGT. This CDR3 is built from 17 residues. DNA for the CDR3: TGTGCCAGCAGTGATTTGGGTAGGTCTAGCCTCCACAATGAGCAGTTCTTC. It translates to CASSDLGRSSLHNEQFF.

This clone came up once. The chain uses TRBV11-3 and TRBJ1-1, with no clear D. There are 12 residues in the CDR3. Looked up from germline, CDR1 is SGHNT and CDR2 is YENEEA. Trimming removed 6 bases from V and 3 bases from J, with 8 bases in between. CDR3 DNA sequence: TGTGCCAGCAGTCACGGTGACACTGAAGCTTTCTTT. Residues: CASSHGDTEAFF.

The rearrangement links TRBV24-1 to TRBJ1-5, with 9 bases identical to TRBD1. The CDR3 loop spans 14 amino acids. CDR1 and CDR2 from the germline V gene are KGHDR and SFDVKD. The V segment lost 3 bases and the J segment 7 bases; nucleotides outside the gene matches: 3. The CDR3 nucleotides read TGTGCCACCAGTGATGGGACAGGGAGGCAGCCCCAGCATTTT. Protein sequence: CATSDGTGRQPQHF.

This clone was detected a few times. The J gene is TRBJ1-1, the V gene TRBV4-1, with no clear D. CDR3 length equals 15 residues. The germline CDR1 and CDR2 sequences are MGHRA and YSYEKL. The V and J ends lost 3 bases and 3 bases respectively, with 14 bases between them. The CDR3 coding sequence is TGCGCCAGCAGCCATGCCGCGTCCGCGGACACTGAAGCTTTCTTT. Its protein product is CASSHAASADTEAFF.

The chain couples TRBV7-9 to TRBJ2-7, with TRBD2 as a possible D gene (5 bases). This CDR3 has 12 residues. The germline V gene encodes CDR1 SEHNR and CDR2 FQNEAQ (reference sequence). V was cut by 5 bases and J by 7 bases, with 12 bases left in between. CDR3 nucleotides: TGTGCCAGCAGCCGGACTGTGGGAGAGCAGTACTTC. Translated, it gives CASSRTVGEQYF.

This chain connects TRBV7-9 to TRBJ2-7; TRBD2 aligns across 8 bases. The V and J ends lost 3 bases and 5 bases, in that order; junction bases with no gene match: 3. This CDR3 is built from 13 residues. The germline gives CDR1 SEHNR, CDR2 FQNEAQ (reference sequence). The CDR3 loop reads CASSLPGGDEQYF. The CDR3 region has the DNA TGTGCCAGCAGCTTGCCCGGGGGGGACGAGCAGTACTTC.

The rearrangement links TRBV4-2 to TRBJ2-1, with a tentative D call TRBD2 (7 bases). This CDR3 region has 17 residues. Trimming pared 1 base from V and 1 base from J, leaving 14 bases between. The germline gives CDR1 LGHNA, CDR2 YNFKEQ. In nucleotides, the CDR3 is TGTGCCAGCAGCCAAGGGGGGGCGGGGGAATCCTACAATGAGCAGTTCTTC. Protein sequence: CASSQGGAGESYNEQFF.

In this sample, this clone turned up once. The J gene is TRBJ1-5, the V gene TRBV7-8, with 11 nucleotides matching TRBD1. The CDR3 is 17 residues long. With V trimmed by 5 bases and J by 0 bases, 6 bases remained unmatched. Germline-derived CDR1 and CDR2 are SGHVS and FQNEAQ. The CDR3 is CASSHGTGGYSNQPQHF. CDR3 nucleotides: TGTGCCAGCAGCCATGGGACAGGGGGATATAGCAATCAGCCCCAGCATTTT.

This chain links TRBV4-2 with TRBJ2-3; TRBD2 matches at 8 bases. The CDR3 is made up of 17 amino acids. Trimming took 0 bases from V and 3 from J; bases not matched to a gene: 8. Germline CDR1 is LGHNA and CDR2 is YNFKEQ. In DNA form, the CDR3 reads TGTGCCAGCAGCCAAGATGGGAGCGGGGGAGGGACAGATACGCAGTATTTT. Translation gives CASSQDGSGGGTDTQYF.

CDR3 bases: TGTGCCAGCAGCTTAGAACCGACATTAACTGGAAACACCATATATTTT. Amino acid sequence: CASSLEPTLTGNTIYF. This chain connects TRBV7-2 to TRBJ1-3; no reliable D call. Looked up from germline, CDR1 is SGHTA and CDR2 is FQGNSA. The V end was cut by 1 base, the J end by 2 bases, with 12 bases between. This CDR3 has 16 residues.

This chain links TRBV2 with TRBJ1-4; 7 nucleotides match TRBD1. Germline-derived CDR1 and CDR2 are SNHLY and FYNNEI. The CDR3 loop spans 15 amino acids. V lost 6 bases and J lost 4; bases outside the gene matches: 8. The CDR3 DNA sequence: TGTGCCAGCAGAGATGACAGGGACCTTAATGAAAAACTGTTTTTT. Its translation: CASRDDRDLNEKLFF.

The sample holds one count of this clone. J is TRBJ2-7 and V is TRBV19, with a possible D match to TRBD1 (6 bases). The CDR3 runs 15 residues. Germline CDR1 LNHDA, CDR2 SQIVND (reference sequence). Trimming removed 3 bases from V and 2 bases from J, with 14 bases in between. The CDR3 sequence is CASSITYRETYEQYF. CDR3 bases: TGTGCCAGTAGTATCACGTACAGGGAAACCTACGAGCAGTACTTC.

The gene calls are TRBV5-1 and TRBJ2-1; tentatively, D is TRBD2 (6 bases). The CDR3 covers 14 residues. Germline values: CDR1 SGHRS, CDR2 YFSETQ. V lost 5 bases, J lost 4 bases, and 13 bases lay in between. Here the CDR3 reads CASSYPEGYNEQFF. Written as DNA, the CDR3 is TGCGCCAGCAGTTATCCGGAGGGGTACAATGAGCAGTTCTTC. The full variable domain, its missing parts supplied by reference TRBV5-1 and TRBJ2-1, is KAGVTQTPRYLIKTRGQQVTLSCSPISGHRSVSWYQQTPGQGLQFLFEYFSETQRNKGNFPGRFSGRQFSNSRSEMNVSTLELGDSALYLCASSYPEGYNEQFFGPGTRLTVL.

This chain uses TRBV6-1 with TRBJ1-1; tentatively, D is TRBD1 (5 bases). Trimming stripped 1 base from V and 5 bases from J, with 11 bases between. Germline lookup yields CDR1 MNHNS and CDR2 SASEGT. CDR3 size: 14 residues. The CDR3 DNA is TGTGCCAGCAGTGAAGAGGCAGGGTGGACTGAAGCTTTCTTT. Residues: CASSEEAGWTEAFF.

The chain employs TRBV2 and TRBJ1-6, with 8 bases aligning to TRBD1. J gave up 7 bases and V 7 bases, and 9 bases lay outside the gene matches. The V gene's germline CDR1 is SNHLY and CDR2 FYNNEI. The CDR3 is 15 amino acids. The CDR3 DNA follows: TGTGCCAGCAACATACAGGGGGGTTTGAATTCACCCCTCCACTTT. Translating it yields CASNIQGGLNSPLHF. The whole variable domain, remainder taken from reference TRBV2 and TRBJ1-6, is EPEVTQTPSHQVTQMGQEVILRCVPISNHLYFYWYRQILGQKVEFLVSFYNNEISEKSEIFDDQFSVERPDGSNFTLKIRSTKLEDSAMYFCASNIQGGLNSPLHFGNGTRLTVT.

V and J are TRBV30 and TRBJ1-2; D unclear. Germline-derived CDR1 and CDR2 are GTSNPN and SVGIG (reference sequence). This CDR3 is 13 amino acids long. The V and J ends lost 0 bases and 4 bases respectively, with 9 bases between them. The CDR3 region has the DNA TGTGCCTGGAGTGTGGTTCGGAGCTATGGCTACACCTTC. Its translation is CAWSVVRSYGYTF. Using reference TRBV30 and TRBJ1-2 for the parts outside the CDR3, the full variable domain is SQTIHQWPATLVQPVGSPLSLECTVEGTSNPNLYWYRQAAGRGLQLLFYSVGIGQISSEVPQNLSASRPQDRQFILSSKKLLLSDSGFYLCAWSVVRSYGYTFGSGTRLTVV.

This clone was picked up one time. This chain links TRBV3-1 (or the pseudogene TRBV3-2) with TRBJ1-5, with D tentatively TRBD1 (6 bases). Germline V gene data show CDR1 as LGHDT and CDR2 as YNNKEL (reference sequence). V shed 0 bases and J shed 9 bases, with 15 bases lying between them. The CDR3 is made up of 15 amino acids. CDR3 amino acids: CASSQERGWGSPQHF. CDR3 bases: TGTGCCAGCAGCCAAGAAAGGGGGTGGGGGTCGCCCCAGCATTTT.

The CDR3, as DNA: TGTGCCAGCAGCTTAGGAGGCAGAGTCTACGAGCAGTACTTC. Amino acids: CASSLGGRVYEQYF. The chain links TRBV11-3 to TRBJ2-7; D call uncertain. The length of the CDR3 is 14 residues. V was trimmed by 1 base and J by 3 bases, leaving 10 bases between them. Germline V lookup: CDR1 SGHNT, CDR2 YENEEA.